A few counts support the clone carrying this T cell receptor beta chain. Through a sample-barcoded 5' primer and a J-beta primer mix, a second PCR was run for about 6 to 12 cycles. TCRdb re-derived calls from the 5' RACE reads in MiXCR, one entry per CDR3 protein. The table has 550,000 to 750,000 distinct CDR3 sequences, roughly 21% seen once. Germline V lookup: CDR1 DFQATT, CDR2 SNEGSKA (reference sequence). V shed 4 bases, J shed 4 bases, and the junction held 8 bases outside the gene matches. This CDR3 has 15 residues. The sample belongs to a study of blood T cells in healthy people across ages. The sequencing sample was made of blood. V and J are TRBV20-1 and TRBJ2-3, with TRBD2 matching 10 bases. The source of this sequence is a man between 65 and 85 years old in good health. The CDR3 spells CSAKSSGSLSDTQYF. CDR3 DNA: TGCAGTGCTAAATCTAGCGGGAGCCTCTCAGATACGCAGTATTTT.